This entry describes one T cell receptor beta chain. This entry is derived from a study of identifying expanded T cells in peripheral blood. Sequencing used immunoSEQ multiplex PCR; TCRdb keeps in-frame clones, though not all of them. The repertoire has some 100,000 clones, around 90% of them found once; the top ten carry about a sixth. Germline V gene data show CDR1 as SNHLY and CDR2 as FYNNEI. The V gene lost 4 bases and the J gene lost 5 bases, with 14 bases spanning the gap. CDR3 length equals 14 residues. The source material was blood. The sequence was obtained from a person aged 18 to 70 in good health. V usage is TRBV2 and J usage is TRBJ1-1; D is possibly TRBD1 (5 bases). This chain's CDR3 is CASSVEGRGTEAFF. The CDR3 bases are TGTGCCAGCAGTGTGGAGGGGCGAGGGACTGAAGCTTTCTTT. Using reference TRBV2 and TRBJ1-1 for the parts outside the CDR3, the full variable domain is EPEVTQTPSHQVTQMGQEVILRCVPISNHLYFYWYRQILGQKVEFLVSFYNNEISEKSEIFDDQFSVERPDGSNFTLKIRSTKLEDSAMYFCASSVEGRGTEAFFGQGTRLTVV.